Listed here are 28 T cell receptor beta chains from one sample, sequenced in a study of T cell responses to AZD1222 COVID-19 vaccine. Produced via immunoSEQ multiplex PCR; TCRdb's table is partial and in-frame only. Of some 160,000 clones listed, more than 85% are singletons. Sequences were derived from peripheral blood, sampled on day 0 of AZD1222 vaccination. These receptors were obtained from an adult in good health.

The CDR3 is CASSQTGLFDNEQFF. Here the CDR3 DNA reads TGTGCCAGCAGCCAAACGGGACTATTTGACAATGAGCAGTTCTTC. The chain recombines TRBV14 with TRBJ2-1, with 7 bases that match TRBD2. The V and J ends lost 2 bases and 5 bases, in that order; junction bases with no gene match: 6. CDR1 is SGHDN and CDR2 is FVKESK in the germline V gene. This CDR3 is built from 15 residues.

The gene calls are TRBV19 and TRBJ1-4; D is perhaps TRBD1 (5 bases). Per germline, CDR1 LNHDA and CDR2 SQIVND (reference sequence). V was shortened by 7 bases and J by 8 bases, with 14 bases between the two germline ends. This CDR3 region has 13 residues. CDR3 sequence reads: CASTRRAGEKLFF. CDR3 coding DNA: TGTGCCAGTACCCGGCGCGCAGGGGAAAAACTGTTTTTT.

This chain joins TRBV10-2 and TRBJ1-3; 7 bases align to TRBD1. Germline V lookup: CDR1 WSHSY, CDR2 SAAADI. Losses at the gene ends were 6 bases for V and 2 bases for J; bases not matched to a gene: 1. The CDR3 has 13 amino acids. As DNA, the CDR3 is TGCGCCAGCAGAACAGGGGCTGGAAACACCATATATTTT. Protein product: CASRTGAGNTIYF.

The V gene is TRBV30, the J gene TRBJ1-3; the D is unclear. The CDR3 covers 16 residues. Germline-derived CDR1 and CDR2 are GTSNPN and SVGIG (reference sequence). V dropped 5 bases and J dropped 0 bases, with 17 bases sitting between them. The CDR3 DNA sequence: TGTGCCTGGGGGGAGGGCAGTTACTACTCTGGAAACACCATATATTTT. The encoded protein is CAWGEGSYYSGNTIYF.

This chain uses TRBV6-5 with TRBJ2-7, with no clear D. V was shortened by 1 base and J by 10 bases, with 20 bases between the two germline ends. Looked up from germline, CDR1 is MNHEY and CDR2 is SVGAGI. The CDR3 is 15 residues long. The CDR3 loop is CASSYFNPPKTDQYF. For the CDR3, the DNA is TGTGCCAGCAGTTACTTTAACCCGCCGAAGACGGACCAGTACTTC.

Remarks on this clone: Different DNA sequences within this sample yield the same CDR3. V is TRBV2 and J is TRBJ1-5; D is unclear. The CDR3 is 13 residues long. Deletions cut 6 bases from V and 0 bases from J, with 6 bases between. Germline V gene sequence: CDR1 SNHLY, CDR2 FYNNEI. CDR3 region: CASSADSNQPQHF. For the CDR3, the DNA is TGTGCCAGCAGCGCCGATAGCAATCAGCCCCAGCATTTT.

The rearrangement links TRBV5-1 to TRBJ1-4, with D unresolved. CDR1 and CDR2 (germline): SGHRS, YFSETQ. The CDR3 runs 14 residues. The germline V and J ends were trimmed by 2 bases and 7 bases, with 12 bases remaining between them. The CDR3 loop reads CASSFGPSIEKLFF. DNA of the CDR3: TGCGCCAGCAGCTTCGGACCGTCGATTGAAAAACTGTTTTTT.

The chain recombines TRBV6-1 with TRBJ1-5, with D possibly being TRBD1 (6 bases). CDR3 length: 15 residues. CDR1 and CDR2 from the germline V gene are MNHNS and SASEGT. The V and J ends lost 2 bases and 5 bases respectively, with 13 bases between them. CDR3 sequence (DNA): TGTGCCAGCAGTGAATCCGGGACAAGGGATCAGCCCCAGCATTTT. Its translation is CASSESGTRDQPQHF.

DNA for the CDR3: TGTGCCAGCTCACCACCAGACGGGACGTACGAGCAGTACTTC. Translated: CASSPPDGTYEQYF. V usage is TRBV18 and J usage is TRBJ2-7; D may match TRBD1 or TRBD2 (5 bases each). V was pared by 0 bases and J by 4 bases, with 10 bases between. The germline CDR1 and CDR2 sequences are KGHSH and LQKENI. The CDR3 covers 14 residues.

The chain has TRBV11-3 and TRBJ2-1; D gene unclear. Germline CDR1 reads SGHNT; CDR2 reads YENEEA. V gave up 8 bases and J gave up 8 bases, with 13 bases separating them. CDR3 length: 12 amino acids. DNA of the CDR3: TGTGCCAGCTCGGACCCCGGGTATGAGCAGTTCTTC. This sequence encodes CASSDPGYEQFF.

The chain is built from TRBV11-2 and TRBJ2-2; 11 bases align to TRBD1. The J segment lost 10 bases and the V segment lost 5 bases, leaving 12 bases of the junction unmatched. Germline V lookup: CDR1 SGHAT, CDR2 FQNNGV. This CDR3 has 16 residues. In DNA, the CDR3 is TGTGCCAGCAGCCCCGGACAGGGGGCAGGTTGGGAGGAGCTGTTTTTT. It yields the protein CASSPGQGAGWEELFF.

This clone appeared once. The identical CDR3 is also encoded by other nucleotide sequences in the sample. The V gene is TRBV11-2, the J gene TRBJ2-5; TRBD2 matches 9 bases. V was clipped by 3 bases and J by 5 bases; unmatched bases: 1. In germline, CDR1 is SGHAT, CDR2 FQNNGV. CDR3 length: 13 residues. CDR3 sequence (DNA): TGTGCCAGCAGCTTCGGACTAGCGGAGACCCAGTACTTC. Protein: CASSFGLAETQYF.

This clone has more than one count but fewer than ten. The chain employs TRBV27 and TRBJ1-4; 8 bases are shared with TRBD1. Losses at the gene ends were 4 bases for V and 7 bases for J; bases not matched to a gene: 8. CDR3 size: 15 residues. Germline V gene data show CDR1 as MNHEY and CDR2 as SMNVEV (reference sequence). Written as DNA, the CDR3 is TGTGCCAGCAGTTCTCGGACAGGGTTAATTGAAAAACTGTTTTTT. Its translation: CASSSRTGLIEKLFF.

The V call is TRBV28, the J call TRBJ1-5; D is unclear. Deletions cut 2 bases from V and 0 bases from J, with 8 bases between. The CDR3 consists of 15 residues. Germline V gene lookup returns CDR1 MDHEN and CDR2 SYDVKM. CDR3 protein: CASSLDGYSNQPQHF. CDR3 in DNA: TGTGCCAGCAGTTTAGACGGCTATAGCAATCAGCCCCAGCATTTT.

In its sample, this clone was seen once. The chain joins TRBV10-3 to TRBJ1-2; 7 nucleotides agree with TRBD1. Germline lookup yields CDR1 ENHRY and CDR2 SYGVKD. The V gene end was trimmed by 6 bases and the J gene end by 5 bases; junction bases not matched to a gene: 6. This CDR3 comprises 13 residues. The CDR3 coding sequence is TGTGCCATCAGCCGACAGGGAGGGTATGGCTACACCTTC. Its translation: CAISRQGGYGYTF.

J is TRBJ2-6 and V is TRBV4-1, with D perhaps TRBD1 (5 bases). The V end was cut by 0 bases, the J end by 2 bases, with 8 bases between. From germline, CDR1 is MGHRA and CDR2 YSYEKL. The CDR3 has 16 amino acids. CDR3 in DNA: TGCGCCAGCAGCCAAGACAGGGCCGCTGGGGCCAACGTCCTGACTTTC. This gives the protein CASSQDRAAGANVLTF.

The chain employs TRBV28 and TRBJ1-2, with D perhaps TRBD1 (5 bases). The CDR3 covers 15 residues. The V end was cut by 2 bases, the J end by 5 bases, with 15 bases between. CDR1 and CDR2 (germline): MDHEN, SYDVKM. The CDR3, as DNA: TGTGCCAGCAGTTTACCCCCAACCGGGGGGTATGGCTACACCTTC. This encodes CASSLPPTGGYGYTF.

This clone was observed a few times. The chain couples TRBV12-3 or TRBV12-4 to TRBJ1-2, with D unresolved. The CDR3 sequence is 12 residues long. Trimming took 4 bases from V and 1 from J, leaving 4 bases between them. The CDR3 is CASSSINYGYTF. CDR3 DNA sequence: TGTGCCAGCAGTTCCATTAACTATGGCTACACCTTC.

This chain joins TRBV7-2 and TRBJ2-7; D uncertain. The CDR3 is 15 amino acids. Trimming stripped 3 bases from V and 1 base from J, with 13 bases between. Germline values: CDR1 SGHTA, CDR2 FQGNSA. The CDR3 here is CASSLLPSVSYEQYF. The DNA for the CDR3 is TGTGCCAGCAGCTTGCTGCCATCCGTGTCCTACGAGCAGTACTTC.

The chain carries TRBV4-2 and TRBJ1-5; perhaps TRBD1 as D (6 bases). The CDR3 is 17 residues long. With 6 bases removed from V and 3 bases from J, the gap between germline ends came to 21 bases. Germline-derived CDR1 and CDR2 are LGHNA and YNFKEQ. Written as DNA, the CDR3 is TGTGCCAGCAGTGTGGGGGGCGGCGCCTACGCCAATCAGCCCCAGCATTTT. Encoded protein: CASSVGGGAYANQPQHF.

This clone was observed a single time. This sequence joins TRBV12-3 or TRBV12-4 and TRBJ2-3; D not resolved. CDR3 size: 12 residues. Trimming removed 8 bases from V and 1 base from J, with 7 bases in between. The CDR3 coding sequence is TGTGCCAGCCGCGGCGGCACAGATACGCAGTATTTT. This gives the protein CASRGGTDTQYF.

V gene TRBV4-1 combines with J gene TRBJ1-6; possibly TRBD1 for D (5 bases). V lost 3 bases and J lost 9, with 21 bases in between. Germline-derived CDR1 and CDR2 are MGHRA and YSYEKL. There are 17 residues in the CDR3. The CDR3 loop is CASSHGVGRAQSSPLHF. The DNA of the CDR3 is TGCGCCAGCAGCCATGGTGTGGGCAGGGCCCAATCTTCACCCCTCCACTTT.

The V and J genes are TRBV7-2 and TRBJ2-5, with a weak D call TRBD2 (7 bases). Trimming pared 8 bases from V and 1 base from J, leaving 14 bases between. This CDR3 comprises 14 residues. Germline V gives CDR1 SGHTA, CDR2 FQGNSA. CDR3 loop: CASARGGGQETQYF. The CDR3 DNA reads TGTGCCAGCGCCCGAGGGGGGGGCCAAGAGACCCAGTACTTC. The full variable domain, completed using reference TRBV7-2 and TRBJ2-5, is GAGVSQSPSNKVTEKGKDVELRCDPISGHTALYWYRQSLGQGLEFLIYFQGNSAPDKSGLPSDRFSAERTGGSVSTLTIQRTQQEDSAVYLCASARGGGQETQYFGPGTRLLVL.

The genes are TRBV19 and TRBJ1-1; the D gene is possibly TRBD1 (6 bases). This CDR3 comprises 15 residues. Germline-derived CDR1 and CDR2 are LNHDA and SQIVND (reference sequence). Trimming left V 4 bases short and J 1 base short, with 13 bases between. CDR3 DNA: TGTGCCAGTAGTACTATAGACAGGACGAACACTGAAGCTTTCTTT. Protein product: CASSTIDRTNTEAFF.

This chain connects TRBV27 to TRBJ2-3; no firm D call. V lost 3 bases and J 2 bases, leaving 15 bases between the germline ends. The CDR3 has 16 residues. Germline V gene lookup returns CDR1 MNHEY and CDR2 SMNVEV (reference sequence). The CDR3 sequence: CASSLWRSTSTDTQYF. CDR3 nucleotides: TGTGCCAGCAGTTTGTGGCGTTCGACCTCCACAGATACGCAGTATTTT.

The gene calls are TRBV4-2 and TRBJ2-5; no clear D gene. With 4 bases removed from V and 4 bases from J, the gap between germline ends came to 13 bases. This CDR3 region has 14 residues. Per germline, CDR1 LGHNA and CDR2 YNFKEQ. CDR3 DNA sequence: TGTGCCAGCAGCCCTTTAGGTATAGGAGAGACCCAGTACTTC. Translating it yields CASSPLGIGETQYF.

The V call is TRBV19, the J call TRBJ1-2, with TRBD1 as a possible D gene (6 bases). Looked up from germline, CDR1 is LNHDA and CDR2 is SQIVND (reference sequence). The CDR3 has 14 amino acids. V shed 7 bases and J shed 4 bases, with 16 bases lying between them. DNA for the CDR3: TGTGCCAGTAAGACGGCCGGGGGCGTCTATGGCTACACCTTC. It is translated as CASKTAGGVYGYTF.

This clone was counted a single time. The chain has TRBV11-3 and TRBJ1-1, with D unresolved. The CDR3 loop spans 15 amino acids. V lost 2 bases to trimming and J lost 6 bases, with 16 bases between them. Germline values: CDR1 SGHNT, CDR2 YENEEA. The DNA for the CDR3 is TGTGCCAGCAGCTTACTCTACGGGGAAGCTGCTGAAGCTTTCTTT. Its translation: CASSLLYGEAAEAFF.